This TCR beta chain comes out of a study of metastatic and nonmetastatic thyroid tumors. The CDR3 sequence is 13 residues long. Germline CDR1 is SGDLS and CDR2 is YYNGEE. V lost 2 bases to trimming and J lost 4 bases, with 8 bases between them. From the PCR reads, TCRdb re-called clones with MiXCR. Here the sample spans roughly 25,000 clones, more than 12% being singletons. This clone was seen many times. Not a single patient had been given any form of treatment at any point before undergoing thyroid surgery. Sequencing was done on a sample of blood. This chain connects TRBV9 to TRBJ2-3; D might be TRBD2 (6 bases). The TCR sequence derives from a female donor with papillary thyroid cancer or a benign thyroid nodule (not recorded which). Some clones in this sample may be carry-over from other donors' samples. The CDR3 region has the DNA TGTGCCAGCAGCGTGGGAGGCGCAGATACGCAGTATTTT. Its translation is CASSVGGADTQYF.